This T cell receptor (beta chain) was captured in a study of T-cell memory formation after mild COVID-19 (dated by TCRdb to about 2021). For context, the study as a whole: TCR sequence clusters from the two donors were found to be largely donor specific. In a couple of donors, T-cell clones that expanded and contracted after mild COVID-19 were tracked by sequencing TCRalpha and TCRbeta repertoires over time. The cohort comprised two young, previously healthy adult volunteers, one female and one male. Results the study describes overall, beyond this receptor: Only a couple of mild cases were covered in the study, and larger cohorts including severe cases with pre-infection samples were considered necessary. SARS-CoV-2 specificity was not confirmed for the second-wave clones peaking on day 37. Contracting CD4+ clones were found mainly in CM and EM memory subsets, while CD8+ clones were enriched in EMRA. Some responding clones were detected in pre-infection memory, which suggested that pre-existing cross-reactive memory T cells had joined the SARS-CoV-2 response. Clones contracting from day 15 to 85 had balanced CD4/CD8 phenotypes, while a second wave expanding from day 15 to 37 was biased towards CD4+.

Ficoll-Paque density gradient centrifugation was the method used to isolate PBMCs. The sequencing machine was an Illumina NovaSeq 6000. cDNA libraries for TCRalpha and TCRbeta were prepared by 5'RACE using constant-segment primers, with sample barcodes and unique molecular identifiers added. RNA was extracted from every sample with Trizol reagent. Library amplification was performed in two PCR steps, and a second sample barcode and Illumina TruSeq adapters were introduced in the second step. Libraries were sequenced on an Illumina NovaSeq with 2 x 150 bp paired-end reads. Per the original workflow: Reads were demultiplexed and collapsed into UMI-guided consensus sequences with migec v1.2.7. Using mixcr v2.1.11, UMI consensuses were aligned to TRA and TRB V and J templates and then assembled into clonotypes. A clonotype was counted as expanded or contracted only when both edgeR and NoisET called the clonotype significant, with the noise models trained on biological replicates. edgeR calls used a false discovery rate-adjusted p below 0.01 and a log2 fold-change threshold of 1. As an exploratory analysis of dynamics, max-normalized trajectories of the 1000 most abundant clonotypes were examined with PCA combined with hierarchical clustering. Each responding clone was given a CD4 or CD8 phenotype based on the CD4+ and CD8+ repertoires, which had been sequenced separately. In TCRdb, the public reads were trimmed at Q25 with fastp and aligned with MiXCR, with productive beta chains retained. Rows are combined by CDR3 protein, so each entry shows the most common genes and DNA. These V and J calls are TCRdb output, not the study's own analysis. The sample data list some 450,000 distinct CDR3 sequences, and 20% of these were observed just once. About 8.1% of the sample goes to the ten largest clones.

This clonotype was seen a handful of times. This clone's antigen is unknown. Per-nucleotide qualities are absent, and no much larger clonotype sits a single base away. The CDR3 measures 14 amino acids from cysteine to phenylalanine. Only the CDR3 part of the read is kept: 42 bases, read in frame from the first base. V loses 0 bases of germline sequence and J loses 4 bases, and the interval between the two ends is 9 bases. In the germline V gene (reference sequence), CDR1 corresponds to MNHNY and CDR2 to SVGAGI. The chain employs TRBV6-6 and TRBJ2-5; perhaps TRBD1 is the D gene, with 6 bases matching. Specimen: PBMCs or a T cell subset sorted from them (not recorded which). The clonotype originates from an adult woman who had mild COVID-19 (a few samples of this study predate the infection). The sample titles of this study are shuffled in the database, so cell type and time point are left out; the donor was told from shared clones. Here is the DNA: TGTGCCAGCAGTTACTCAGGCAGGGGAGAGACCCAGTACTTC. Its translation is CASSYSGRGETQYF.